In its sample, the clone carrying this TCR beta chain was seen many times. What it binds is unknown. This entry comes from a study of T cell repertoires in cytomegalovirus infection. TCRdb called the reads again in MiXCR, with one record for every CDR3 protein. The sample yields around 190,000 distinct CDR3 sequences, roughly 14% seen once. Study-wide results and caveats: Predominance within the ex vivo response was attributable to HLA-C-restricted CMV-specific TCR beta clonotypes.

This sequence originates from a human donor in good health (CMV status not recorded). Some clones in this sample may be carry-over from other donors' samples. The sample was PBMCs.

CDR3 loop: CASSPLGQGAPKTQYF. The CDR3 DNA reads as TGTGCCAGCAGCCCCCTTGGACAGGGGGCGCCGAAGACCCAGTACTTC. J is TRBJ2-5 and V is TRBV5-5; 11 positions agree with TRBD1. The germline V gene encodes CDR1 SGHKS and CDR2 YYEKEE (reference sequence). This CDR3 comprises 16 residues. J was trimmed by 6 bases and V by 4 bases; bases with no gene match: 11.